These 22 T cell receptor beta chains share one sample of origin, sequenced in a study of T cells in Graves' hyperthyroidism and ophthalmopathy. Amplified TCR beta CDR3 regions derived from RNA transcripts. The study used the HTBI primer set for a first-round RT-PCR of the TCR CDR3. TCRdb processed the multiplex PCR reads anew with MiXCR; each CDR3 protein has one entry. Altogether 650,000 to 850,000 distinct CDR3 sequences are present, around 19% being singletons, with the ten largest covering 16%. Material for sequencing was blood. These receptors all come from a woman aged 45-65 years with Graves' hyperthyroidism that later progressed to Graves' ophthalmopathy.

This clonotype was seen repeatedly, ten times or more. The chain links TRBV5-1 to TRBJ2-3; D unclear. CDR1 is SGHRS, CDR2 YFSETQ, per germline. The CDR3 length is 14 residues. Trimming removed 7 bases at V and 0 bases at J, with 12 bases between. The CDR3 DNA is TGCGCCAGCGGTTATTGGGCTAGCACAGATACGCAGTATTTT. It specifies CASGYWASTDTQYF.

The chain links TRBV5-6 to TRBJ2-3; D remains ambiguous. Trimming stripped 0 bases from V and 10 bases from J, with 6 bases between. The CDR3 is made up of 11 amino acids. Germline CDR1 SGHDT, CDR2 YYEEEE. The CDR3 spells CASSLEDAQYF. CDR3 nucleotide sequence: TGTGCCAGCAGCTTGGAGGATGCGCAGTATTTT.

This chain uses TRBV25-1 with TRBJ1-2; 7 bases map to TRBD1. This CDR3 spans 13 amino acids. V shed 2 bases, J shed 8 bases, and the junction held 5 bases outside the gene matches. Germline-derived CDR1 and CDR2 are MGHDK and SYGVNS. CDR3 residues: CASSETGVGGYTF. Here the CDR3 DNA reads TGTGCCAGCAGTGAAACAGGGGTCGGAGGCTACACCTTC.

The sample holds a few counts of this clonotype. The rearrangement joins TRBV5-5 to TRBJ2-5, with 9 bases aligning to TRBD1. The junction had 6 bases not matched to a gene; V was cut back by 4 bases and J by 5 bases. The germline V gene has CDR1 SGHKS and CDR2 YYEKEE (reference sequence). This CDR3 has 14 residues. The CDR3 reads CASSPTGGWETQYF. The CDR3 DNA follows: TGTGCCAGCAGCCCGACAGGGGGATGGGAGACCCAGTACTTC.

The rearrangement links TRBV7-9 to TRBJ2-5; no definite D call. Germline CDR1 and CDR2: SEHNR and FQNEAQ (reference sequence). The CDR3 contains 14 residues. Trimming shortened V by 2 bases and J by 2 bases, and 9 bases separated the two germline ends. The DNA of the CDR3 is TGTGCCAGCAGCTTAATTGGCCGACAAGAGACCCAGTACTTC. Encoded protein: CASSLIGRQETQYF.

For the CDR3, the DNA is TGTGCCAGTAGTATAAGACTCTCTGGGGCCAACGTCCTGACTTTC. Protein product: CASSIRLSGANVLTF. The chain links TRBV19 to TRBJ2-6; D is unclear. CDR3 length equals 15 residues. From germline, CDR1 is LNHDA and CDR2 SQIVND (reference sequence). V was pared by 2 bases and J by 0 bases, with 5 bases between.

The gene calls are TRBV6-1 and TRBJ2-2; 8 nucleotides agree with TRBD1. This CDR3 is built from 13 residues. Per germline, CDR1 MNHNS and CDR2 SASEGT. CDR3 in DNA: TGTTACTCCGGGACAGGGAACACCGGGGAGCTGTTTTTT. It yields the protein CYSGTGNTGELFF.

With regard to this clonotype: Because the CDR3's place on the DNA is in doubt, the DNA is left out and the CDR3 is given as listed by TCRdb. The chain is built from TRBV6-2 or TRBV6-3 and TRBJ2-2; the table's D call TRBD1 went unverified against the DNA. Germline V lookup: CDR1 MNHEY, CDR2 SVGEGT. The CDR3 numbers 22 amino acids, ends counted. CDR3: CASTQPGTDYEQYFGPVGELFF.

V and J are TRBV7-4 and TRBJ1-5, with D possibly being TRBD1 (5 bases). The V end lost 4 bases, the J end lost 5 bases, and 18 bases lay between the germline ends. CDR3 length equals 16 residues. Germline V gene data show CDR1 as SGHVT and CDR2 as SQSDAQ. The CDR3 region is CASSSRGGVNDQPQHF. Here the CDR3 DNA reads TGTGCCAGCAGCTCCCGGGGCGGGGTTAATGATCAGCCCCAGCATTTT. The variable domain in full, completed from reference TRBV7-4 and TRBJ1-5, reads GAGVSQSPRYKVAKRGRDVALRCDSISGHVTLYWYRQTLGQGSEVLTYSQSDAQRDKSGRPSGRFSAERPERSVSTLKIQRTEQGDSAVYLCASSSRGGVNDQPQHFGDGTRLSIL.

This clonotype was observed at least ten times. V and J are TRBV20-1 and TRBJ1-1, with no clear D. The CDR3 has 12 residues. Trimming took off 0 bases at V and 1 base at J, with 3 bases between the two ends. CDR1 and CDR2 from the germline V gene are DFQATT and SNEGSKA (reference sequence). CDR3 sequence (DNA): TGCAGTGCTAGAGAGTGGAACACTGAAGCTTTCTTT. Protein product: CSAREWNTEAFF.

This clonotype was counted ten times or more. The J gene is TRBJ2-5, the V gene TRBV24-1; D not certain. With 3 bases removed from V and 2 bases from J, the gap between germline ends came to 18 bases. The CDR3 is 17 amino acids. Germline V gives CDR1 KGHDR, CDR2 SFDVKD. CDR3 in DNA: TGTGCCACCAGTGATGCCGTAGAATTTGCGGCACAAGAGACCCAGTACTTC. This translates into CATSDAVEFAAQETQYF.

This clonotype has at least ten counts. The rearrangement joins TRBV5-1 to TRBJ2-1; D is possibly TRBD1 (6 bases). V dropped 2 bases and J dropped 7 bases, with 16 bases sitting between them. This CDR3 spans 15 amino acids. Germline loops: CDR1 SGHRS, CDR2 YFSETQ. CDR3 in DNA: TGCGCCAGCAGCTTTCAGTTGGGGGCTGGGAATGAGCAGTTCTTC. Amino acids: CASSFQLGAGNEQFF. Full variable domain (remainder filled in from reference TRBV5-1 and TRBJ2-1): KAGVTQTPRYLIKTRGQQVTLSCSPISGHRSVSWYQQTPGQGLQFLFEYFSETQRNKGNFPGRFSGRQFSNSRSEMNVSTLELGDSALYLCASSFQLGAGNEQFFGPGTRLTVL.

There are a few counts of this clonotype. V gene TRBV24-1 combines with J gene TRBJ2-1, with D unresolved. The V end was cut by 8 bases, the J end by 0 bases, with 13 bases between. The CDR3 is 15 amino acids. Germline V gene sequence: CDR1 KGHDR, CDR2 SFDVKD. The CDR3 nucleotides are TGTGCCACCATGGTCGGCTGGGGCTCCTACAATGAGCAGTTCTTC. Amino acids: CATMVGWGSYNEQFF.

The V call is TRBV4-1, the J call TRBJ2-2; tentatively, D is TRBD2 (6 bases). In germline, CDR1 is MGHRA, CDR2 YSYEKL. Trimming took off 8 bases at V and 3 bases at J, with 10 bases between the two ends. This CDR3 region has 13 residues. CDR3 sequence: CASRDFDTGELFF. The CDR3 nucleotides read TGCGCCAGCCGGGACTTTGACACCGGGGAGCTGTTTTTT.

This clonotype occurred many times. This chain connects TRBV11-2 to TRBJ2-1; TRBD2 matches at 7 bases. The CDR3 spans 15 residues. Germline assignment: CDR1 SGHAT and CDR2 FQNNGV. Trimming cost V 5 bases and J 8 bases; bases outside gene matches: 12. The DNA of the CDR3 is TGTGCCAGCAGCCTCCGATTAGGTGGGGGGGATGAGCAGTTCTTC. It translates to CASSLRLGGGDEQFF.

This clonotype has a handful of counts. The chain couples TRBV2 to TRBJ1-1, with TRBD1 as a possible D gene (5 bases). V lost 3 bases to trimming and J lost 1 base, with 15 bases between them. The CDR3 is 16 amino acids. The germline CDR1 and CDR2 sequences are SNHLY and FYNNEI. The CDR3 region has the DNA TGTGCCAGCAGTGACGGGTTCGGGGGGGGGAACACTGAAGCTTTCTTT. It yields the protein CASSDGFGGGNTEAFF.

The V call is TRBV20-1, the J call TRBJ2-1; 14 nucleotides align to TRBD2. Germline CDR1 DFQATT, CDR2 SNEGSKA (reference sequence). V dropped 3 bases and J dropped 0; count of bases not matched to a gene: 10. CDR3 length: 19 residues. DNA for the CDR3: TGCAGTGCTAGTTTGGGACTAGCGGGGGTTCTTAGCTCCTACAATGAGCAGTTCTTC. This translates into CSASLGLAGVLSSYNEQFF.

V gene TRBV6-2 or TRBV6-3 combines with J gene TRBJ1-5, with TRBD1 as a possible D gene (5 bases). The CDR3 has 15 residues. Trimming took off 5 bases at V and 3 bases at J, with 14 bases between the two ends. The V gene's germline CDR1 is MNHEY and CDR2 SVGEGT. DNA of the CDR3: TGTGCCAGCAGTCTTACAAGGGGCCACAATCAGCCCCAGCATTTT. Its protein is CASSLTRGHNQPQHF.

The chain is built from TRBV2 and TRBJ1-2; no firm D call. V lost 6 bases, J lost 1 base, and 15 bases lay in between. The CDR3 totals 15 residues. In germline, CDR1 is SNHLY, CDR2 FYNNEI. The CDR3 is CASRRGTFNNYGYTF. For the CDR3, the DNA is TGTGCCAGCAGGCGAGGCACATTTAATAACTATGGCTACACCTTC. Full variable domain (missing parts from reference TRBV2 and TRBJ1-2): EPEVTQTPSHQVTQMGQEVILRCVPISNHLYFYWYRQILGQKVEFLVSFYNNEISEKSEIFDDQFSVERPDGSNFTLKIRSTKLEDSAMYFCASRRGTFNNYGYTFGSGTRLTVV.

This clonotype was seen at least ten times. This chain connects TRBV11-2 to TRBJ2-2; 7 positions match TRBD1. This CDR3 has 15 amino acids. The germline V gene encodes CDR1 SGHAT and CDR2 FQNNGV. V lost 1 base, J lost 6 bases, and 5 bases stayed unmatched. CDR3 in DNA: TGTGCCAGCAGCTTAGGGGAGACAGGGTCCGGGGAGCTGTTTTTT. Translated: CASSLGETGSGELFF. Variable domain in full (rest from reference TRBV11-2 and TRBJ2-2): EAGVAQSPRYKIIEKRQSVAFWCNPISGHATLYWYQQILGQGPKLLIQFQNNGVVDDSQLPKDRFSAERLKGVDSTLKIQPAKLEDSAVYLCASSLGETGSGELFFGEGSRLTVL.

This clonotype was seen ten or more times. The gene calls are TRBV3-1 and TRBJ2-5, with D unclear. The CDR3 is 13 residues long. Germline CDR1 reads LGHDT; CDR2 reads YNNKEL (reference sequence). Trimming stripped 4 bases from V and 0 bases from J, with 6 bases between. The CDR3 reads CASSLLDQETQYF. Written as DNA, the CDR3 is TGTGCCAGCAGCCTCCTTGACCAAGAGACCCAGTACTTC.

Ten or more counts support this clonotype. This rearrangement joins TRBV20-1 to TRBJ2-7; no reliable D call. There are 15 residues in the CDR3. Between the trimmed V and J ends, which lost 0 bases and 0 bases, there was a span of 12 bases. The V gene's germline CDR1 is DFQATT and CDR2 SNEGSKA (reference sequence). The CDR3 DNA follows: TGCAGTGCTAGAGATGCACGATTAAGCTCCTACGAGCAGTACTTC. Its translation is CSARDARLSSYEQYF.